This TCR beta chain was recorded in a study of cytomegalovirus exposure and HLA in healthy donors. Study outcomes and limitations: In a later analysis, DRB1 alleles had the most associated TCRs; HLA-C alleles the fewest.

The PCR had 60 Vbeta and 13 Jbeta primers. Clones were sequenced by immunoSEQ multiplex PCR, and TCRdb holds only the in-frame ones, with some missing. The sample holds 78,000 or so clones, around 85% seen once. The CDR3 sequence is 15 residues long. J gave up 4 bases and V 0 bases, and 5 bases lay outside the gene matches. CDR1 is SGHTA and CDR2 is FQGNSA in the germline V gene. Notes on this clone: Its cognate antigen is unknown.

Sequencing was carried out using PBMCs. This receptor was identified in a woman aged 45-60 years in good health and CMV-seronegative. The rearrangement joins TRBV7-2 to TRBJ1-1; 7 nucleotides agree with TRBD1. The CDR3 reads CASSLAGRQGTEAFF. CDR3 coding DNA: TGTGCCAGCAGCTTAGCTGGTCGACAGGGCACTGAAGCTTTCTTT.